The 27 T cell receptor beta chains in this list originate from one sample, sequenced in a study of cytomegalovirus exposure and HLA in healthy donors (TCRdb year 2017). Libraries were prepared through the immunoSEQ multiplex PCR assay. The clones in this table, taken by TCRdb from immuneACCESS, are in-frame only. Not every clone is retained; where verified, under half of the shortfall comes from an unresolved V gene, and the cause of the rest is unknown. For this sample there are roughly 220,000 clones; 85% to 95% appear just once. Of the sample, 1% to 1.2% is held by the ten largest clones. Sequences were obtained from PBMCs. These receptor sequences come from a woman between 18 and 29 years old in good health and CMV-seronegative.

The DNA for the CDR3 is TGTGCCAGCAGCCGTTTGGTAGCGGGAAATCAGTACTTC. Translation: CASSRLVAGNQYF. The rearrangement uses TRBV2 and TRBJ2-7; 8 bases match TRBD2. The length of the CDR3 is 13 residues. The V gene end was trimmed by 6 bases and the J gene end by 10 bases; junction bases not matched to a gene: 11. Germline CDR1 and CDR2: SNHLY and FYNNEI.

The chain links TRBV25-1 to TRBJ2-1, with TRBD2 matching over 9 bases. V trimming: 5 bases; J trimming: 4 bases; junction bases outside the gene matches: 6. Germline V CDR1 and CDR2: MGHDK, SYGVNS. The CDR3 contains 15 residues. CDR3 in DNA: TGTGCCAGCAGTCCTGTAGCGGGAGTGTACAATGAGCAGTTCTTC. Its protein product is CASSPVAGVYNEQFF.

This chain links TRBV2 with TRBJ2-4; D is possibly TRBD2 (7 bases). Germline CDR1 and CDR2: SNHLY and FYNNEI. The V end was cut by 8 bases, the J end by 9 bases, with 20 bases between. The CDR3 runs 14 residues. As DNA, the CDR3 is TGTGCCAGCCCAAGGGGAGGGGGTGACGGCATTCAGTACTTC. Amino acids: CASPRGGGDGIQYF.

J is TRBJ2-1 and V is TRBV6-1; D unclear. CDR1 and CDR2 (germline): MNHNS, SASEGT. The CDR3 spans 16 residues. V was shortened by 0 bases and J by 4 bases, with 13 bases between the two germline ends. Written as DNA, the CDR3 is TGTGCCAGCAGTGAAGCAAACTTCCCCATTTACAATGAGCAGTTCTTC. This encodes CASSEANFPIYNEQFF.

This sequence joins TRBV9 and TRBJ2-1, with TRBD2 matching 8 bases. The CDR3 covers 18 residues. V dropped 0 bases and J dropped 0; count of bases not matched to a gene: 8. Germline V CDR1 and CDR2: SGDLS, YYNGEE. The CDR3 DNA reads TGTGCCAGCAGCGTAGCTACTAGCGGTCCTAGCTCCTACAATGAGCAGTTCTTC. The encoded protein is CASSVATSGPSSYNEQFF.

This clone came up a few times. The rearrangement uses TRBV5-4 and TRBJ1-1; D not resolved. CDR1 is SGHNT and CDR2 is YYREEE in the germline V gene (reference sequence). The CDR3 has 12 residues. V shed 4 bases and J shed 5 bases, with 9 bases lying between them. CDR3 protein: CASSGTRTEAFF. The CDR3 DNA follows: TGTGCCAGCAGCGGTACTAGGACTGAAGCTTTCTTT.

This clone was seen a single time. The chain joins TRBV9 to TRBJ1-6; 8 bases match TRBD1. The CDR3 is 14 residues long. V lost 3 bases and J lost 13; bases outside the gene matches: 9. Looked up from germline, CDR1 is SGDLS and CDR2 is YYNGEE. The CDR3 nucleotides read TGTGCCAGCAGCGCCGAGACAGGGGCGGTCCCCCTCCACTTT. As protein: CASSAETGAVPLHF.

The genes are TRBV4-2 and TRBJ2-1, with D possibly being TRBD2 (5 bases). Germline V gene sequence: CDR1 LGHNA, CDR2 YNFKEQ. V was shortened by 0 bases and J by 4 bases, with 22 bases between the two germline ends. The CDR3 spans 19 residues. The CDR3 reads CASSQDLGGLSAQYNEQFF. CDR3 sequence (DNA): TGTGCCAGCAGCCAAGATTTAGGAGGATTGTCGGCTCAATACAATGAGCAGTTCTTC.

The V gene is TRBV19, the J gene TRBJ2-1; 9 nucleotides match TRBD2. There are 17 residues in the CDR3. Germline CDR1 reads LNHDA; CDR2 reads SQIVND (reference sequence). The V gene end was trimmed by 10 bases and the J gene end by 8 bases; junction bases not matched to a gene: 21. The CDR3 DNA follows: TGTGCCATAAACCCGGGACTAGCTCCCCCCGTATTCTATGAGCAGTTCTTC. Translated, it gives CAINPGLAPPVFYEQFF.

The V gene is TRBV4-1, the J gene TRBJ1-1; D perhaps matches TRBD1 (6 bases). Trimming cost V 3 bases and J 10 bases, with 15 bases left between them. CDR3 length equals 13 residues. Germline V gene data show CDR1 as MGHRA and CDR2 as YSYEKL. The CDR3 bases are TGCGCCAGCAGCCAGATCTCAGGGGAATTAGCTTTCTTT. Protein sequence: CASSQISGELAFF.

The chain links TRBV29-1 to TRBJ1-1; D gene uncertain. Trimming cost V 7 bases and J 0 bases, with 9 bases left between them. Germline V gene sequence: CDR1 SQVTM, CDR2 ANQGSEA. The CDR3 totals 12 residues. CDR3 sequence reads: CSGGHMNTEAFF. The CDR3 DNA follows: TGCAGCGGAGGGCATATGAACACTGAAGCTTTCTTT.

The CDR3 protein is CASSSLQGGTQYF. CDR3 nucleotides: TGTGCCAGCAGTTCTCTTCAGGGAGGGACCCAGTACTTC. V and J are TRBV27 and TRBJ2-5; perhaps TRBD2 as D (6 bases). Germline CDR1 reads MNHEY; CDR2 reads SMNVEV (reference sequence). This CDR3 has 13 amino acids. The V end lost 4 bases, the J end lost 7 bases, and 13 bases lay between the germline ends.

J is TRBJ1-1 and V is TRBV10-3, with 7 bases matching TRBD1. Germline CDR1 ENHRY, CDR2 SYGVKD. Trimming at V came to 7 bases and at J to 1 base, leaving 6 bases not matched to a gene. The CDR3 spans 14 residues. The chain's CDR3 is CAITGTAENTEAFF. CDR3 bases: TGTGCCATCACCGGGACAGCCGAGAACACTGAAGCTTTCTTT.

A word on this clone: The sample contains more than one DNA sequence encoding this CDR3. For the CDR3, the DNA is TGTGCCTGGAGTGTACTCCTGGAGCAGTACTTC. Translating gives CAWSVLLEQYF. This sequence joins TRBV30 and TRBJ2-7; D call uncertain. The CDR3 extends over 11 amino acids. Germline loops: CDR1 GTSNPN, CDR2 SVGIG (reference sequence). V lost 0 bases to trimming and J lost 7 bases, with 7 bases between them.

The chain employs TRBV29-1 and TRBJ2-2; the D is unclear. Deletions cut 6 bases from V and 1 base from J, with 3 bases between. CDR3 length: 11 residues. The V gene's germline CDR1 is SQVTM and CDR2 ANQGSEA. The CDR3 protein is CSVMNTGELFF. For the CDR3, the DNA is TGCAGCGTCATGAACACCGGGGAGCTGTTTTTT.

The genes are TRBV30 and TRBJ2-7, with a weak D call TRBD2 (6 bases). This CDR3 spans 18 amino acids. V was cut by 3 bases and J by 3 bases, with 27 bases left in between. Germline assignment: CDR1 GTSNPN and CDR2 SVGIG (reference sequence). The CDR3 bases are TGTGCCTGGAGGCCCCCCGCGGGACTGCCTCGGAGATACTACGAGCAGTACTTC. This translates into CAWRPPAGLPRRYYEQYF.

This sequence joins TRBV13 and TRBJ2-1; D is unclear. Germline CDR1 PRHDT, CDR2 FYEKMQ (reference sequence). The CDR3 totals 13 residues. V was pared by 4 bases and J by 6 bases, with 10 bases between. CDR3 sequence reads: CASSSSTSNEQFF. CDR3 bases: TGTGCCAGCAGCTCCTCGACAAGCAATGAGCAGTTCTTC.

The sample holds many counts of this clone. The genes are TRBV5-4 and TRBJ2-1; D is unresolved. From germline, CDR1 is SGHNT and CDR2 YYREEE (reference sequence). The germline V and J ends were trimmed by 3 bases and 7 bases, with 14 bases remaining between them. CDR3 length: 14 amino acids. DNA for the CDR3: TGTGCCAGCAGCTCCCTGGGCCTTCCTAATGAGCAGTTCTTC. As protein: CASSSLGLPNEQFF.

The chain joins TRBV9 to TRBJ2-1; 10 bases are a match to TRBD2. The CDR3 extends over 13 amino acids. The trim removed 4 bases at V and 7 bases at J, leaving 2 bases unmatched. Germline loops: CDR1 SGDLS, CDR2 YYNGEE. CDR3 residues: CASSPGLANEQFF. The CDR3 DNA is TGTGCCAGCAGCCCGGGACTAGCGAATGAGCAGTTCTTC.

The gene calls are TRBV7-2 and TRBJ2-2, with 9 bases matching TRBD2. Germline V gives CDR1 SGHTA, CDR2 FQGNSA. The CDR3 consists of 16 residues. V shed 8 bases and J 7 bases; nucleotides not matched to a gene: 14. As DNA, the CDR3 is TGTGCCAGCTCGGCGGGAGGGCCGATAGGTGGCGGGGAGCTGTTTTTT. Its translation is CASSAGGPIGGGELFF.

The rearrangement uses TRBV5-4 and TRBJ1-5; no clear D gene. Trimming removed 2 bases at V and 0 bases at J, with 24 bases between. The germline CDR1 and CDR2 sequences are SGHNT and YYREEE (reference sequence). The CDR3 contains 20 residues. The chain's CDR3 is CASSFSFRRMDSPSNQPQHF. The DNA of the CDR3 is TGTGCCAGCAGCTTCAGTTTCCGCAGAATGGACTCTCCTAGCAATCAGCCCCAGCATTTT.

This chain links TRBV28 with TRBJ2-1; a possible D gene is TRBD2 (5 bases). V was pared by 3 bases and J by 8 bases, with 17 bases between. Per the germline V gene, CDR1 is MDHEN and CDR2 is SYDVKM. The CDR3 extends over 15 amino acids. The CDR3 DNA sequence: TGTGCCAGCAGTTTGCTACTAGAGGGTCTCTATGAGCAGTTCTTC. This encodes CASSLLLEGLYEQFF.

This clone showed up just once. The V gene is TRBV5-1, the J gene TRBJ1-5; D perhaps matches TRBD1 (6 bases). Per the germline V gene, CDR1 is SGHRS and CDR2 is YFSETQ. Trimming stripped 5 bases from V and 4 bases from J, with 10 bases between. CDR3 size: 13 residues. The chain's CDR3 is CASRSGENQPQHF. CDR3 in DNA: TGCGCCAGCAGATCAGGGGAAAATCAGCCCCAGCATTTT.

The count of this clone is one. The chain is built from TRBV4-1 and TRBJ2-3; 12 nucleotides match TRBD2. The germline gives CDR1 MGHRA, CDR2 YSYEKL. This CDR3 has 16 amino acids. The V segment lost 4 bases and the J segment 2 bases; nucleotides outside the gene matches: 4. The chain's CDR3 is CASSPGLAGFTDTQYF. The CDR3 DNA is TGCGCCAGCAGCCCGGGACTAGCGGGCTTCACAGATACGCAGTATTTT.

The chain has TRBV2 and TRBJ1-2; D is ambiguous. Trimming shortened V by 2 bases and J by 0 bases, and 13 bases separated the two germline ends. In germline, CDR1 is SNHLY, CDR2 FYNNEI. This CDR3 contains 16 residues. CDR3 loop: CASSERGGLPNYGYTF. DNA of the CDR3: TGTGCCAGCAGTGAACGAGGCGGCCTCCCTAACTATGGCTACACCTTC.

The rearrangement joins TRBV28 to TRBJ2-7; D unclear. The CDR3 loop spans 12 amino acids. Germline V gene data show CDR1 as MDHEN and CDR2 as SYDVKM. V lost 5 bases, J lost 4 bases, and 9 bases lay in between. CDR3 region: CASSKLQYEQYF. The CDR3 nucleotides are TGTGCCAGCAGTAAGCTACAGTACGAGCAGTACTTC.

This clone has just a few counts. The V and J genes are TRBV14 and TRBJ2-7; 9 bases line up with TRBD1. V dropped 3 bases and J dropped 6; count of bases not matched to a gene: 6. The CDR3 consists of 14 residues. Germline assignment: CDR1 SGHDN and CDR2 FVKESK. CDR3 sequence: CASSHPGQGGEQYF. The CDR3 DNA is TGTGCCAGCAGCCATCCGGGACAGGGTGGCGAGCAGTACTTC.